Listed below are T cell receptor beta chains from one sample, sequenced in a study of blood T cell repertoires in COVID-19. Sequenced by immunoSEQ multiplex PCR; TCRdb stores in-frame clones only, minus some. Seen here are around 140,000 clones, 84% observed once, and the top ten hold about 1.5%. Sequencing used peripheral blood. The receptors were gathered from a man between 60 and 75 years old with acute or convalescent COVID-19. Each CDR3 is given with its conserved first and last residue. D genes are given only for firm matches. Clone size, where shown, is once, few, many, or a class for clones that have expanded.

j_call,clone_size,v_call,d_call,cdr3_nt,cdr3_aa
TRBJ1-5,.,TRBV5-6,TRBD1,TGTGCCAGCAGTTCCACAGGGGCAGATAGCAATCAGCCCCAGCATTTT,CASSSTGADSNQPQHF
TRBJ2-3,.,TRBV6-4,TRBD2,TGTGCCAGCAGTGACTCCCCAACTAGCGGCCGCACAGATACGCAGTATTTT,CASSDSPTSGRTDTQYF
TRBJ1-2,.,TRBV6-5,.,TGTGCCAGCAGTTACACCCGGGGAAGCCTGTATGGCTACACCTTC,CASSYTRGSLYGYTF
TRBJ1-5,.,TRBV11-2,.,TGTGCCAGCAGCTTGAGTGTCAGGGTTCAGCCCCAGCATTTT,CASSLSVRVQPQHF
TRBJ2-1,.,TRBV7-2,.,TGTGCCAGCAGCTTTGTGGGGCGCTACAATGAGCAGTTCTTC,CASSFVGRYNEQFF
TRBJ2-2,.,TRBV5-1,TRBD2,TGCGCCAGCAGCTCGGGGACTAGCGGGGGGGCCCGTACCGGGGAGCTGTTTTTT,CASSSGTSGGARTGELFF
TRBJ2-7,.,TRBV18,TRBD2,TGTGCCAGCTCAGCCGGACTGAGCGGGGGTTCGCCCGAGCAGTACTTC,CASSAGLSGGSPEQYF
TRBJ1-1,many,TRBV28,.,TGTGCCACCGGGACTCTCACCCGGGACACTGAAGCTTTCTTT,CATGTLTRDTEAFF
TRBJ1-2,few,TRBV5-4,.,TGTGCCAGCAGTTTGGCGGGGGGCGGAGGCTACACCTTC,CASSLAGGGGYTF
TRBJ1-1,.,TRBV3-1/TRBV3-2,.,TGTGCCAGCAGCTTCCAATTGAACACTGAAGCTTTCTTT,CASSFQLNTEAFF
TRBJ1-2,.,TRBV5-1,TRBD1,TGCGCCAGCAGCGGGGCTACAGGGGGTCCTTATGGCTACACCTTC,CASSGATGGPYGYTF
TRBJ2-5,.,TRBV20-1,.,TGCAGTGCTAGGGTGAGGGAGACCCAGTACTTC,CSARVRETQYF
TRBJ2-7,.,TRBV2,TRBD2,TGTGCCAGCCGGGGTGGGACTATCAGCTCCTACGAGCAGTACTTC,CASRGGTISSYEQYF
TRBJ1-2,.,TRBV3-1/TRBV3-2,.,TGTGCCAGCAGCCAAGAATCATACTATGGCTACACCTTC,CASSQESYYGYTF
TRBJ2-5,.,TRBV4-1,.,TGCGCCAGCAGCCAAGACGGGAGAGGGGCAGAGACCCAGTACTTC,CASSQDGRGAETQYF
TRBJ1-2,.,TRBV5-4,.,TGTGCCAGCAGCTCACAGGTGGACTATGGCTACACCTTC,CASSSQVDYGYTF
TRBJ1-3,.,TRBV6-5,.,TGTGCCAGCACGGGGTTTGGAAACACCATATATTTT,CASTGFGNTIYF
TRBJ2-3,.,TRBV5-4,TRBD1,TGTGCCAGCAGCTTACAGGGGCGAAATACGCAGTATTTT,CASSLQGRNTQYF
TRBJ2-2,.,TRBV7-3,.,TGTGCCAGCAGCTTATCAGTGGGGGAGCTGTTTTTT,CASSLSVGELFF
TRBJ2-7,once,TRBV7-9,.,TGTGCCAGCAGCAAAGACAGGCTTATACACCACGAGCAGTACTTC,CASSKDRLIHHEQYF
TRBJ2-7,few,TRBV7-9,.,TGTGCCAGCAGCCGAGGTTCGACCTACGAGCAGTACTTC,CASSRGSTYEQYF
TRBJ1-1,.,TRBV4-1,.,TGCGCCAGCAGCCAGAAAGGGGGCACTGAAGCTTTCTTT,CASSQKGGTEAFF
TRBJ1-3,.,TRBV7-9,TRBD1,TGTGCCAGCAGCTTAGGGTGGGACAGCAATTCCGGAAACACCATATATTTT,CASSLGWDSNSGNTIYF
TRBJ2-7,.,TRBV21-1,.,TGTGCCAGCCATAGGAGGAAGGGCGTCTACGAGCAGTACTTC,CASHRRKGVYEQYF
TRBJ2-5,.,TRBV5-6,TRBD2,TGTGCCAGCAGCCCTGGAGTGTTGGAAGCAGGGAGGGGCCAAGAGACCCAGTACTTC,CASSPGVLEAGRGQETQYF
TRBJ1-2,.,TRBV18,TRBD1,TGTGCCAGCTCACCACTCAGGGGGAATTTTAACTATGGCTACACCTTC,CASSPLRGNFNYGYTF
TRBJ1-2,.,TRBV7-9,.,TGTGCCAGCAGCTTAGCGGGGCAGCCATTAATCTATGGCTACACCTTC,CASSLAGQPLIYGYTF
TRBJ2-5,.,TRBV9,TRBD2,TGTGCCAGCAGCTCGGGGGGGCCAAGAGAGACCCAGTACTTC,CASSSGGPRETQYF
TRBJ2-3,once,TRBV24-1,.,TGTGCCACCAGTGATTTTGGCCAACACACAGATACGCAGTATTTT,CATSDFGQHTDTQYF